This T cell receptor beta chain was sequenced in a study of T-cell memory formation after mild COVID-19. Study outcomes and limitations: Among contracting clones, CD4+ were mainly CM/EM and CD8+ enriched in EMRA. Confirmation of SARS-CoV-2 specificity was lacking for second-wave clones peaking day 37. Clones that contracted from day 15 to 85 had balanced CD4/CD8; later expanders were CD4+ biased.

In the case of this clonotype: Its antigen is currently unknown.

Employing constant-segment primers, 5'RACE generated TCR alpha and TCR beta cDNA libraries bearing sample barcodes and UMIs. TCRdb recomputed calls from the 5' RACE reads with MiXCR, one row per CDR3 protein. Altogether roughly 130,000 distinct CDR3 sequences are present, 5% to 6.5% being singletons, with the ten largest covering 2% to 2.5%. This clonotype originated in an adult woman who had mild COVID-19 (a few samples of this study predate the infection). Cell type and time point are not known. The sequenced sample was PBMCs or a T cell subset sorted from them (not recorded which).

CDR3 protein: CASSPGYGGYNEQFF. The CDR3 region has the DNA TGTGCCAGCAGCCCTGGGTATGGGGGCTACAATGAGCAGTTCTTC. The chain joins TRBV11-2 to TRBJ2-1, with D perhaps matching TRBD1 or TRBD2 (5 bases each). The germline gives CDR1 SGHAT, CDR2 FQNNGV. The V end was cut by 5 bases, the J end by 3 bases, with 14 bases between. CDR3 size: 15 residues.